The TCR beta chain described here comes from a study of blood T cell repertoires in COVID-19. Ages ranged from about 18 to 100 years, with residence in 20 to 30 US areas. The CDR3 consists of 16 residues. V was shortened by 4 bases and J by 0 bases, with 14 bases between the two germline ends. Germline CDR1 is SGHNT and CDR2 is YENEEA. The data were produced by immunoSEQ multiplex PCR, yet TCRdb's version contains in-frame clones alone and is incomplete. The sample consists of hundreds of thousands of clones, more than 75% of them appearing once. The chain recombines TRBV11-3 with TRBJ2-3, with unresolved D. The source of this sequence is a young man who had recovered from COVID-19. The specimen sequenced was PBMCs or T cells enriched from blood (not recorded which). The chain's CDR3 is CASSWRFRASTDTQYF. DNA of the CDR3: TGTGCCAGCAGCTGGCGATTCAGAGCGAGCACAGATACGCAGTATTTT.